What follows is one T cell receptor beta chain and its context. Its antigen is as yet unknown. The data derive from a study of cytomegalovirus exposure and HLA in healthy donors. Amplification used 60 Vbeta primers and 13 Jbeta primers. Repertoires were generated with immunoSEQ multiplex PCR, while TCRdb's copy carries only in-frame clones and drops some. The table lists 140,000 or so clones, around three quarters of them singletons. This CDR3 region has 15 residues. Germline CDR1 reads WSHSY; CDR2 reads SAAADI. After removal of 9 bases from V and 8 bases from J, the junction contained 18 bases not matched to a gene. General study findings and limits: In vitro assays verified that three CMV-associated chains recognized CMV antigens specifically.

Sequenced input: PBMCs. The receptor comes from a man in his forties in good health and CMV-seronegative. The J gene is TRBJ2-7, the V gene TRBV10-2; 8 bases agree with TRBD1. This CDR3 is CASKTARTGLNKQYF. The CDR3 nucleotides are TGCGCCAGTAAAACCGCCCGGACAGGGTTGAACAAGCAGTACTTC.